One and the same sample provided the 17 T cell receptor beta chains below, sequenced in a study of cytomegalovirus exposure and HLA in healthy donors. With 60 Vbeta and 13 Jbeta primers, the PCR was carried out. Some clones are missing from TCRdb's copy, which holds only in-frame ones; the method was immunoSEQ multiplex PCR. The sample includes roughly 160,000 clones, approximately 80% of them seen just once. Sequencing was carried out using PBMCs. The receptors were gathered from a boy aged 2-15 years in good health and CMV-seronegative.

This clone was seen a single time. V usage is TRBV4-1 and J usage is TRBJ1-2; D not resolved. CDR1 and CDR2 (germline): MGHRA, YSYEKL. The CDR3 is 15 residues long. V was trimmed by 6 bases and J by 1 base, leaving 15 bases between them. The CDR3 is CASRRTGIRNYGYTF. CDR3 nucleotides: TGCGCCAGCAGACGGACGGGGATCCGTAACTATGGCTACACCTTC.

CDR3 sequence (DNA): TGTGCCATCAGTGATACAGGGACCGAGCAGTACGTC. Amino acids: CAISDTGTEQYV. The rearrangement joins TRBV10-3 to TRBJ2-7; D is perhaps TRBD1 (6 bases). The CDR3 is 12 amino acids. Per the germline V gene, CDR1 is ENHRY and CDR2 is SYGVKD. V was trimmed by 3 bases and J by 6 bases, leaving 9 bases between them.

The CDR3 loop reads CASSHHGTEIEAFF. DNA of the CDR3: TGTGCCAGCAGTCACCACGGGACAGAGATTGAAGCTTTCTTT. This chain links TRBV2 with TRBJ1-1; 7 nucleotides match TRBD1. This CDR3 is 14 amino acids long. Germline assignment: CDR1 SNHLY and CDR2 FYNNEI. V trimming: 5 bases; J trimming: 7 bases; junction bases outside the gene matches: 10.

The rearrangement links TRBV7-9 to TRBJ2-4, with 8 bases fitting TRBD1. Germline lookup yields CDR1 SEHNR and CDR2 FQNEAQ (reference sequence). V lost 5 bases and J lost 3; bases outside the gene matches: 6. This CDR3 is built from 15 residues. The CDR3 spells CASSEDGTGKNIQYF. The CDR3 bases are TGTGCCAGCAGCGAGGACGGGACAGGCAAAAACATTCAGTACTTC.

J is TRBJ2-4 and V is TRBV19, with TRBD2 matching 14 bases. Germline V gene sequence: CDR1 LNHDA, CDR2 SQIVND (reference sequence). The V gene end was trimmed by 3 bases and the J gene end by 8 bases; junction bases not matched to a gene: 6. The CDR3 contains 16 residues. The CDR3 is CASSMTSGGAVDIQYF. In DNA, the CDR3 is TGTGCCAGTAGTATGACTAGCGGGGGGGCAGTGGACATTCAGTACTTC.

The chain joins TRBV10-3 to TRBJ2-7; 9 bases align to TRBD1. Trimming at V came to 6 bases and at J to 4 bases, leaving 10 bases not matched to a gene. Germline values: CDR1 ENHRY, CDR2 SYGVKD. The CDR3 runs to 15 residues. The CDR3 DNA sequence: TGTGCCATCAGCTTGGGGGACAGGGCCGAATACGAGCAGTACTTC. It is translated as CAISLGDRAEYEQYF.

A single count supports this clone. CDR3 residues: CASSLGQTNEKLFF. In DNA form, the CDR3 reads TGTGCCAGCAGCTTGGGACAGACTAATGAAAAACTGTTTTTT. J is TRBJ1-4 and V is TRBV7-6; TRBD1 matches at 7 bases. Germline V gene sequence: CDR1 SGHVS, CDR2 FNYEAQ. The V gene end was trimmed by 3 bases and the J gene end by 2 bases; junction bases not matched to a gene: 0. The CDR3 length is 14 residues.

As DNA, the CDR3 is TGCAGTGCTAGAGGGGACTATGAGCAGTTCTTC. Protein product: CSARGDYEQFF. The V gene is TRBV20-1, the J gene TRBJ2-1; D is possibly TRBD2 (6 bases). V was cut by 1 base and J by 8 bases, with 6 bases left in between. Germline V lookup: CDR1 DFQATT, CDR2 SNEGSKA (reference sequence). This CDR3 spans 11 amino acids.

This chain links TRBV6-6 with TRBJ2-5; D uncertain. The DNA end is more similar to TRBJ2-7, so the J call may be wrong. The length of the CDR3 is 14 residues. From germline, CDR1 is MNHNY and CDR2 SVGAGI (reference sequence). The CDR3 bases are TGTGCCAGCAGTCCGAGATTATCGTCCTACGAGCAGTACTTC. It yields the protein CASSPRLSSYEQYF.

This clone was recorded only once. The genes are TRBV6-5 and TRBJ2-7; TRBD2 matches 8 bases. CDR1 is MNHEY, CDR2 SVGAGI, per germline. The CDR3 totals 16 residues. V lost 0 bases and J lost 1; bases outside the gene matches: 5. CDR3 in amino acids: CASSYSIGRASYEQYF. The CDR3 bases are TGTGCCAGCAGTTACTCGATCGGGAGGGCATCCTACGAGCAGTACTTC.

The chain recombines TRBV4-1 with TRBJ2-7; TRBD1 matches at 7 bases. This CDR3 is 15 amino acids long. The germline CDR1 and CDR2 sequences are MGHRA and YSYEKL. Trimming at V came to 4 bases and at J to 4 bases, leaving 10 bases not matched to a gene. The CDR3 DNA follows: TGCGCCAGCAGCCCAAATCAGGGGGATGGGTACGAGCAGTACTTC. This encodes CASSPNQGDGYEQYF.

This clone was observed a handful of times. V gene TRBV19 combines with J gene TRBJ1-1; 10 nucleotides agree with TRBD1. Germline V gene lookup returns CDR1 LNHDA and CDR2 SQIVND (reference sequence). With 6 bases clipped from V and 11 bases from J, the junction kept 12 bases outside the gene matches. There are 14 residues in the CDR3. CDR3 loop: CASSSDRGLHEAFF. The CDR3 DNA reads TGTGCCAGTAGCAGTGACAGGGGGCTGCACGAGGCTTTCTTT.

This clone was detected once. The chain joins TRBV4-3 to TRBJ1-3; perhaps TRBD1 as D (5 bases). Trimming shortened V by 0 bases and J by 3 bases, and 24 bases separated the two germline ends. This CDR3 region has 20 residues. Looked up from germline, CDR1 is LGHNA and CDR2 is YSLEER. CDR3 sequence reads: CASSQDQAGAGSRNGNTIYF. CDR3 coding DNA: TGCGCCAGCAGCCAAGATCAGGCCGGCGCAGGGTCGCGAAATGGAAACACCATATATTTT.

The chain links TRBV4-3 to TRBJ2-7, with D possibly matching TRBD2 (6 bases). CDR1 and CDR2 (germline): LGHNA, YSLEER. CDR3 length: 14 amino acids. V lost 0 bases, J lost 5 bases, and 11 bases lay in between. The CDR3 DNA sequence: TGCGCCAGCAGCCAAGATGGAAGGGAGGACGAGCAGTACTTC. This sequence encodes CASSQDGREDEQYF.

The chain has TRBV5-4 and TRBJ2-5, with a possible D match to TRBD2 (5 bases). Germline V gives CDR1 SGHNT, CDR2 YYREEE (reference sequence). This CDR3 region has 14 residues. V shed 3 bases and J shed 1 base, with 10 bases lying between them. The CDR3 loop reads CASSSRGTQETQYF. CDR3 nucleotides: TGTGCCAGCAGCTCCCGGGGAACCCAAGAGACCCAGTACTTC.

V gene TRBV7-2 combines with J gene TRBJ2-3, with D hard to call. Trimming left V 5 bases short and J 2 bases short, with 11 bases between. The CDR3 is 14 amino acids. The germline V gene has CDR1 SGHTA and CDR2 FQGNSA. The CDR3 region has the DNA TGTGCCAGCAGCCCTGAGCCGTACACAGATACGCAGTATTTT. As protein: CASSPEPYTDTQYF.

The CDR3 DNA sequence: TGTGCCAGCAGCTTAGGCGGGACTTACCCAGAGCAGTACTTC. As protein: CASSLGGTYPEQYF. This chain joins TRBV7-2 and TRBJ2-7, with a tentative D call TRBD2 (6 bases). This CDR3 has 14 amino acids. Trimming took 1 base from V and 7 from J, leaving 14 bases between them. Germline V gene lookup returns CDR1 SGHTA and CDR2 FQGNSA.